This TCR beta chain is from a study of cytomegalovirus exposure and HLA in healthy donors. Trimming at V came to 6 bases and at J to 9 bases, leaving 10 bases not matched to a gene. Germline V gene sequence: CDR1 SNHLY, CDR2 FYNNEI. The CDR3 covers 14 residues. PCR used 60 Vbeta primers and 13 Jbeta primers. Assay: immunoSEQ multiplex PCR; the TCRdb copy retains only in-frame clones and omits some. This table holds about 160,000 clones, about 82% found once. The TCR comes from a male donor in good health and CMV-seronegative. The source material was PBMCs. The chain links TRBV2 to TRBJ1-1; 10 bases agree with TRBD1. The DNA of the CDR3 is TGTGCCAGCAGCCGCGACGGACAGGGGGAGAAAGCTTTCTTT. Protein sequence: CASSRDGQGEKAFF. The complete variable domain, with remaining parts taken from reference TRBV2 and TRBJ1-1, reads EPEVTQTPSHQVTQMGQEVILRCVPISNHLYFYWYRQILGQKVEFLVSFYNNEISEKSEIFDDQFSVERPDGSNFTLKIRSTKLEDSAMYFCASSRDGQGEKAFFGQGTRLTVV.